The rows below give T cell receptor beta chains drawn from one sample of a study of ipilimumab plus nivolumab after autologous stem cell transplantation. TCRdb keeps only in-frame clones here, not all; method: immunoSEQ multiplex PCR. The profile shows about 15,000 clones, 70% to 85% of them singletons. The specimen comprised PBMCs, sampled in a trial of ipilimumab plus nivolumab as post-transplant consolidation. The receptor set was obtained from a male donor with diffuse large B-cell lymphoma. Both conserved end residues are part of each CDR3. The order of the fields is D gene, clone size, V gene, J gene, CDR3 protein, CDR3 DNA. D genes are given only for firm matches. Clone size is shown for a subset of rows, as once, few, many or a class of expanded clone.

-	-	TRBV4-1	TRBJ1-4	CASSQDRKLFF	TGCGCCAGCAGCCAAGATCGAAAACTGTTTTTT
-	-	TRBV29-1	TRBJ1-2	CSVEWATRGSNYGYTF	TGCAGCGTTGAATGGGCCACGAGGGGTTCTAACTATGGCTACACCTTC
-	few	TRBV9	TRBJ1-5	CASSVNRDTNQPQHF	TGTGCCAGCAGCGTCAACCGGGACACCAATCAGCCCCAGCATTTT
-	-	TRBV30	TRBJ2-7	CAWSVGGPTDF	TGTGCCTGGAGTGTGGGGGGGCCGACGGACTTC
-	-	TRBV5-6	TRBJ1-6	CASSLVGQSTPLHF	TGTGCCAGCAGCTTGGTCGGGCAATCTACACCCCTCCACTTT
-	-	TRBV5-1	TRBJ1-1	CASSLLGANTEAFF	TGCGCCAGCAGCTTACTAGGGGCGAATACTGAAGCTTTCTTT
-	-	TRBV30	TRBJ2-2	CAWGQYGELFF	TGTGCCTGGGGACAGTACGGGGAGCTGTTTTTT
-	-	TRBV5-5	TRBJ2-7	CASSLEVVPSYEQYF	TGTGCCAGCAGCTTGGAAGTGGTTCCTTCCTACGAGCAGTACTTC
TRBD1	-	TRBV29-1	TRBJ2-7	CSAERQGSYEQYF	TGCAGCGCCGAAAGACAGGGTTCCTACGAGCAGTACTTC
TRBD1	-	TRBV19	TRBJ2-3	CASSPPGTGTDTQYF	TGTGCCAGTAGTCCCCCCGGGACAGGCACAGATACGCAGTATTTT
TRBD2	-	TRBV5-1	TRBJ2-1	CASSPWTSGGRNEQFF	TGCGCCAGCAGCCCGTGGACTAGCGGGGGTAGAAATGAGCAGTTCTTC
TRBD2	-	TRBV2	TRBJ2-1	CASRPFSGRFGYEQFF	TGTGCCAGCCGGCCGTTTAGCGGGAGATTCGGCTATGAGCAGTTCTTC
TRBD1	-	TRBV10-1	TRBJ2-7	CASSDGQGSYEQYF	TGCGCCAGCAGTGACGGACAGGGTTCCTACGAGCAGTACTTC
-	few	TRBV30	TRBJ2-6	CASLTLMTFTGANVLTF	TGTGCCTCCCTGACCCTGATGACTTTTACCGGGGCCAACGTCCTGACTTTC
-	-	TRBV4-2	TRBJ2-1	CASSQPGGMGYNEQFF	TGTGCCAGCAGCCAACCGGGCGGGATGGGGTACAATGAGCAGTTCTTC
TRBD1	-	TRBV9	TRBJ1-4	CASSVSGTVNEKLFF	TGTGCCAGCAGCGTTTCCGGGACAGTTAATGAAAAACTGTTTTTT
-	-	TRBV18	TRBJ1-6	CASSPYRDGILYNSPLHF	TGTGCCAGCTCACCTTATCGAGACGGTATACTCTATAATTCACCCCTCCACTTT
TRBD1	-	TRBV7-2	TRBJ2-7	CASSLDGTGDPKQYF	TGTGCCAGCAGCTTAGATGGGACAGGGGACCCCAAGCAGTACTTC
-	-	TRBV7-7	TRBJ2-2	CASSLGSGTGELFF	TGTGCTAGCAGCTTAGGGAGTGGGACCGGGGAGCTGTTTTTT
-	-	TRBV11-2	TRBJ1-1	CASSLDRVWAFF	TGTGCCAGCAGCTTAGATCGGGTATGGGCTTTCTTT
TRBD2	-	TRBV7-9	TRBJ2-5	CASSFGTSGRQETQYF	TGTGCCAGCAGCTTCGGGACTAGCGGGCGACAAGAGACCCAGTACTTC
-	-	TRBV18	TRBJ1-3	CASSLRSGADGNTIYF	TGTGCCAGCTCACTCCGATCTGGGGCGGATGGAAACACCATATATTTT
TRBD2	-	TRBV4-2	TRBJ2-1	CASSPEESSGTYNEQFF	TGTGCCAGCAGCCCAGAGGAGTCTAGCGGGACTTACAATGAGCAGTTCTTC
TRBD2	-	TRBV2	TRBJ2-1	CASSELAGAGNEQFF	TGTGCCAGCAGTGAATTGGCGGGAGCGGGCAATGAGCAGTTCTTC
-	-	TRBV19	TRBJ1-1	CASSLWSRRGTEAFF	TGTGCCAGTAGTCTCTGGTCTCGCCGGGGCACTGAAGCTTTCTTT
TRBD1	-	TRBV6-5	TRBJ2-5	CASSYRDRTQETQYF	TGTGCCAGCAGTTACCGGGACAGGACTCAAGAGACCCAGTACTTC
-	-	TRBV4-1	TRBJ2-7	CASSQPRDSSYEQYF	TGCGCCAGCAGCCAACCCCGGGACTCCTCCTACGAGCAGTACTTC
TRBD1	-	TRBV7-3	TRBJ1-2	CASSRDRGDYGYTF	TGTGCCAGCAGCCGGGACAGGGGGGACTATGGCTACACCTTC
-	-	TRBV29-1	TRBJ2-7	CSVEEWDGPGQQYF	TGCAGCGTTGAAGAATGGGATGGCCCAGGGCAGCAGTACTTC
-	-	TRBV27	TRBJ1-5	CASSPDMGGQQPQHF	TGTGCCAGCAGTCCGGATATGGGGGGGCAACAGCCCCAGCATTTT
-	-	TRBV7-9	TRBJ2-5	CASSFQETQYF	TGTGCCAGCAGCTTTCAAGAGACCCAGTACTTC
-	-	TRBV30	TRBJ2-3	CAWSVNEDTQYF	TGTGCCTGGAGTGTAAACGAAGATACGCAGTATTTT
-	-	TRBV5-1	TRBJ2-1	CASRDTSYNEQFF	TGCGCCAGCCGGGACACCTCCTACAATGAGCAGTTCTTC
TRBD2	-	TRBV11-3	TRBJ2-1	CASSQIAGGANEQFF	TGTGCCAGCAGCCAAATAGCGGGAGGGGCCAATGAGCAGTTCTTC
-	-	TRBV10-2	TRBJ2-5	CASSEMRRSQYF	TGCGCCAGCAGTGAGATGCGTCGATCCCAGTACTTC
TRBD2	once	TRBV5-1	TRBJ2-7	CASSWTSGSYEQYF	TGCGCCAGCAGCTGGACTAGCGGATCCTACGAGCAGTACTTC
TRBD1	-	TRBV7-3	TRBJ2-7	CASSLNGGQGYEQYF	TGTGCCAGCAGCTTAAATGGGGGACAGGGGTACGAGCAGTACTTC
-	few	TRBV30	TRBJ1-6	CAWGTFNSPLHF	TGTGCCTGGGGGACATTTAATTCACCCCTCCACTTT
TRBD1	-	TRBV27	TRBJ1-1	CASSDRGINEAFF	TGTGCCAGCAGCGACAGGGGAATTAATGAAGCTTTCTTT
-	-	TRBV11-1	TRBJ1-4	CASSFSGNEKLFF	TGTGCCAGCAGCTTCTCCGGAAATGAAAAACTGTTTTTT
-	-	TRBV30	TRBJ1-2	CAWRDGGGGYTF	TGTGCCTGGAGGGACGGGGGCGGAGGCTACACCTTC
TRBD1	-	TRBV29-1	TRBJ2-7	CSVELGTGLREQYF	TGCAGCGTTGAACTAGGGACAGGCTTACGCGAGCAGTACTTC
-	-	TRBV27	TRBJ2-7	CASSLGRVSYEQYF	TGTGCCAGCAGTTTAGGTCGCGTCTCCTACGAGCAGTACTTC
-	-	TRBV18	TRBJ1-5	CASQQENDQPQHF	TGTGCCAGTCAACAGGAAAACGATCAGCCCCAGCATTTT
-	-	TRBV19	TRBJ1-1	CASSIGYNTEAFF	TGTGCCAGTAGTATCGGCTACAACACTGAAGCTTTCTTT
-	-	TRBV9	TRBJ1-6	CASSVAVYNSPLHF	TGTGCCAGCAGCGTGGCGGTCTATAATTCACCCCTCCACTTT
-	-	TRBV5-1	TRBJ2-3	CASSLGPTSTDTQYF	TGCGCCAGCAGCTTGGGCCCTACTAGCACAGATACGCAGTATTTT
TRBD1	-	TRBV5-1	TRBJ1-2	CASSHGQGAGYTF	TGCGCCAGCAGCCACGGACAGGGGGCAGGCTACACCTTC
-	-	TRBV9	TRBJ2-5	CASSPHGAGTEETQYF	TGTGCCAGCAGCCCCCATGGGGCGGGGACGGAAGAGACCCAGTACTTC
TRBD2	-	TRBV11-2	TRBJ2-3	CASSQLGTSGGWGTDTQYF	TGTGCCAGCAGCCAGCTTGGGACTAGCGGGGGGTGGGGCACAGATACGCAGTATTTT
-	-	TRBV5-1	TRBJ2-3	CASSSEAVDTQYF	TGCGCCAGCAGCTCAGAGGCCGTAGATACGCAGTATTTT
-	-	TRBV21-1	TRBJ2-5	CASSNKEGRETQYF	TGTGCCAGCAGCAACAAAGAGGGTAGGGAGACCCAGTACTTC
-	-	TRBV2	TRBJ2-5	CASSEEETQYF	TGTGCCAGCAGTGAGGAGGAGACCCAGTACTTC
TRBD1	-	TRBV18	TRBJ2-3	CASSPGQYTDTQYF	TGTGCCAGCTCACCGGGACAGTACACAGATACGCAGTATTTT
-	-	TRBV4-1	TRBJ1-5	CASSQREGSNQPQHF	TGCGCCAGCAGCCAACGGGAGGGTAGCAATCAGCCCCAGCATTTT
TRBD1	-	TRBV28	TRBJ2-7	CASTFFDRDHYEQYF	TGTGCCAGCACCTTCTTCGACAGGGACCACTACGAGCAGTACTTC
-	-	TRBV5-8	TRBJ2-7	CASSSGDSDEQYF	TGTGCCAGCAGCTCGGGAGATTCGGACGAGCAGTACTTC